A single sample gave rise to the 21 T cell receptor beta chains below, sequenced in a study of blood T cell repertoires in COVID-19. Here immunoSEQ multiplex PCR was the method, and the copy in TCRdb shows in-frame clones only, minus some. The table lists approximately 350,000 clones, approximately 89% of them singletons, with roughly 3% in the top ten. The sample was peripheral blood. These receptors originate from a woman aged 18-30 years who had recovered from COVID-19.

The rearrangement joins TRBV11-3 to TRBJ2-2, with TRBD2 matching over 10 bases. Looked up from germline, CDR1 is SGHNT and CDR2 is YENEEA. This CDR3 comprises 14 residues. V shed 5 bases, J shed 5 bases, and the junction held 2 bases outside the gene matches. CDR3 region: CASSRTSGTGELFF. CDR3 nucleotide sequence: TGTGCCAGCAGCCGGACTAGCGGAACCGGGGAGCTGTTTTTT.

The chain employs TRBV5-4 and TRBJ1-2; D unclear. V was shortened by 4 bases and J by 2 bases, with 12 bases between the two germline ends. Germline V gives CDR1 SGHNT, CDR2 YYREEE (reference sequence). The CDR3 has 14 residues. CDR3 DNA sequence: TGTGCCAGCAGCCTAAAAAGCGGGAACTATGGCTACACCTTC. This sequence encodes CASSLKSGNYGYTF. Drawing the rest from reference TRBV5-4 and TRBJ1-2, the complete variable domain is ETGVTQSPTHLIKTRGQQVTLRCSSQSGHNTVSWYQQALGQGPQFIFQYYREEENGRGNFPPRFSGLQFPNYSSELNVNALELDDSALYLCASSLKSGNYGYTFGSGTRLTVV.

V gene TRBV6-1 combines with J gene TRBJ1-6, with TRBD1 as a possible D gene (6 bases). This CDR3 contains 15 residues. V was shortened by 1 base and J by 8 bases, with 12 bases between the two germline ends. The germline gives CDR1 MNHNS, CDR2 SASEGT. The CDR3 region is CASSEVLAGDSPLHF. The CDR3 DNA sequence: TGTGCCAGCAGTGAAGTTTTGGCAGGGGATTCACCCCTCCACTTT.

V gene TRBV3-1 (or the pseudogene TRBV3-2) combines with J gene TRBJ2-1, with D unresolved. V dropped 4 bases and J dropped 4 bases, with 14 bases sitting between them. The CDR3 is 15 amino acids. The germline V gene encodes CDR1 LGHDT and CDR2 YNNKEL (reference sequence). CDR3 region: CASSLRPTLYNEQFF. The CDR3 DNA reads as TGTGCCAGCAGCCTCCGCCCGACACTTTACAATGAGCAGTTCTTC.

The chain is built from TRBV7-6 and TRBJ2-1, with 8 bases that match TRBD2. The CDR3 loop spans 18 amino acids. With V trimmed by 1 base and J by 9 bases, 17 bases remained unmatched. In germline, CDR1 is SGHVS, CDR2 FNYEAQ. The CDR3 sequence is CASSLESREGLMNSEQFF. CDR3 in DNA: TGTGCCAGCAGCTTAGAATCCCGGGAGGGCCTAATGAATAGTGAGCAGTTCTTC.

Turning to this clone: At one boundary the junction diverges from the germline segment, which might be a read error. The chain couples TRBV6-6 to TRBJ2-5; maybe TRBD2 (5 bases). Germline V gene data show CDR1 as MNHNY and CDR2 as SVGAGI (reference sequence). The length of the CDR3 is 14 residues. CDR3 sequence reads: CASTYSGGGETQYF. The CDR3 coding sequence is TGTGCCAGCACTTACAGCGGCGGTGGAGAGACCCAGTACTTC.

This clone was seen a few times. This chain connects TRBV5-5 to TRBJ2-7; TRBD2 matches at 15 bases. Losses at the gene ends were 3 bases for V and 5 bases for J; bases not matched to a gene: 3. Germline V gene sequence: CDR1 SGHKS, CDR2 YYEKEE (reference sequence). The CDR3 is made up of 15 amino acids. The CDR3 bases are TGTGCCAGCAGCTGGGGGACTAGCGGGAGGAACGAGCAGTACGTC. Translated, it gives CASSWGTSGRNEQYV.

This rearrangement joins TRBV6-5 to TRBJ2-5; 7 positions agree with TRBD2. Germline V gives CDR1 MNHEY, CDR2 SVGAGI. V lost 6 bases and J lost 1; bases outside the gene matches: 5. This CDR3 has 14 amino acids. The CDR3 reads CASSQSGTQETQYF. In nucleotides, the CDR3 is TGTGCCAGCAGCCAAAGCGGGACCCAAGAGACCCAGTACTTC.

In its sample, this clone was seen a few times. V usage is TRBV7-6 and J usage is TRBJ2-1, with 15 bases lining up with TRBD2. Germline V CDR1 and CDR2: SGHVS, FNYEAQ. CDR3 length: 18 amino acids. With 6 bases clipped from V and 0 bases from J, the junction kept 6 bases outside the gene matches. The CDR3 loop reads CASRRTSGRASSYNEQFF. CDR3 DNA sequence: TGTGCCAGCAGAAGGACTAGCGGGAGGGCCAGCTCCTACAATGAGCAGTTCTTC.

The chain joins TRBV12-2 to TRBJ2-3; the D segment call TRBD2 is taken from the table without a DNA check. TRBV12-2 is described as a pseudogene. The CDR3 totals 15 residues. The CDR3: CASRLVSEHTDTQYF. The CDR3 bases are TGTGCAAGTCGCTTAGTGAGCGAACACACAGATACGCAGTATTTT.

The chain has TRBV21-1 and TRBJ2-3; the D call of TRBD2 is as the table states it, not checked on the DNA. TRBV21-1 has pseudogene status. The CDR3 has 15 amino acids. For the CDR3, the DNA is TGTGCCAGCAGCGAGGGACTAGCGGCCACAGATACGCAGTATTTT. Translating gives CASSEGLAATDTQYF.

The CDR3 nucleotides read TGTGCCAGCAGCTTAGTAGGAGGACCTTATGAGGACGGGGAGCTGTTTTTT. As protein: CASSLVGGPYEDGELFF. The chain recombines TRBV7-9 with TRBJ2-2, with D tentatively TRBD2 (5 bases). There are 17 residues in the CDR3. Germline CDR1 SEHNR, CDR2 FQNEAQ (reference sequence). Deletions cut 1 base from V and 7 bases from J, with 19 bases between.

The CDR3 nucleotides read TGTGCCAGCAGCTTGGGGCTGGACAGGGATAATTCACCCCTCCACTTT. This encodes CASSLGLDRDNSPLHF. The chain carries TRBV5-8 and TRBJ1-6; TRBD1 matches 8 bases. Germline values: CDR1 SGHTS, CDR2 YDEGEE. The CDR3 consists of 16 residues. J lost 5 bases, V lost 0 bases, and 4 bases had no gene match.

The chain combines TRBV5-1 with TRBJ1-3; no clear D gene. V lost 0 bases, J lost 0 bases, and 10 bases lay in between. This CDR3 contains 16 residues. Germline lookup yields CDR1 SGHRS and CDR2 YFSETQ. The CDR3, as DNA: TGCGCCAGCAGCTTGGGTTTCGGGAGCTCTGGAAACACCATATATTTT. Encoded protein: CASSLGFGSSGNTIYF.

The chain links TRBV30 to TRBJ2-2, with TRBD2 identical over 9 bases. This CDR3 has 16 residues. Germline CDR1 and CDR2: GTSNPN and SVGIG (reference sequence). The J segment lost 4 bases and the V segment lost 0 bases, leaving 6 bases of the junction unmatched. The DNA of the CDR3 is TGTGCCTGGAGTGTAGGGGGACTAGCTGGCACCGGGGAGCTGTTTTTT. Amino acids: CAWSVGGLAGTGELFF.

The chain joins TRBV29-1 to TRBJ2-1, with D unresolved. The CDR3 runs to 13 residues. V shed 5 bases and J shed 0 bases, with 8 bases lying between them. Germline V gene data show CDR1 as SQVTM and CDR2 as ANQGSEA. The CDR3 here is CSVSRSSYNEQFF. DNA for the CDR3: TGCAGCGTTAGTAGGAGCTCCTACAATGAGCAGTTCTTC.

The chain links TRBV29-1 to TRBJ2-1; TRBD2 matches 8 bases. After removal of 6 bases from V and 4 bases from J, the junction contained 2 bases not matched to a gene. Per the germline V gene, CDR1 is SQVTM and CDR2 is ANQGSEA. There are 12 residues in the CDR3. The CDR3 loop reads CSVASGYNEQFF. In nucleotides, the CDR3 is TGCAGCGTGGCTAGCGGGTACAATGAGCAGTTCTTC.

The J gene is TRBJ1-5, the V gene TRBV30; perhaps TRBD1 as D (6 bases). Per the germline V gene, CDR1 is GTSNPN and CDR2 is SVGIG (reference sequence). CDR3 length: 15 residues. V was clipped by 3 bases and J by 2 bases, with 14 bases between them. DNA of the CDR3: TGTGCCTGGAGCCCACAGGGAATTCGCAATCAGCCCCAGCATTTT. Translating gives CAWSPQGIRNQPQHF.

This clone appeared once. The V gene is TRBV9, the J gene TRBJ2-3; 7 bases agree with TRBD1. After removal of 3 bases from V and 1 base from J, the junction contained 5 bases not matched to a gene. CDR1 is SGDLS, CDR2 YYNGEE, per germline. CDR3 length: 15 residues. CDR3: CASSATGYGTDTQYF. The DNA of the CDR3 is TGTGCCAGCAGCGCGACAGGGTATGGCACAGATACGCAGTATTTT.

The V gene is TRBV11-2, the J gene TRBJ2-5; the D gene is possibly TRBD2 (6 bases). V lost 11 bases, J lost 1 base, and 8 bases lay in between. Germline V CDR1 and CDR2: SGHAT, FQNNGV. The CDR3 runs to 11 residues. The CDR3 region has the DNA TGTGCCTGCGGGACCCAAGAGACCCAGTACTTC. Translation gives CACGTQETQYF.

This clone showed up just once. The rearrangement links TRBV27 to TRBJ1-5, with no clear D. This CDR3 is built from 14 residues. Trimming took 1 base from V and 5 from J, leaving 9 bases between them. Germline V lookup: CDR1 MNHEY, CDR2 SMNVEV (reference sequence). The CDR3 reads CASSLWAGDQPQHF. The DNA of the CDR3 is TGTGCCAGCAGTTTATGGGCGGGCGATCAGCCCCAGCATTTT.